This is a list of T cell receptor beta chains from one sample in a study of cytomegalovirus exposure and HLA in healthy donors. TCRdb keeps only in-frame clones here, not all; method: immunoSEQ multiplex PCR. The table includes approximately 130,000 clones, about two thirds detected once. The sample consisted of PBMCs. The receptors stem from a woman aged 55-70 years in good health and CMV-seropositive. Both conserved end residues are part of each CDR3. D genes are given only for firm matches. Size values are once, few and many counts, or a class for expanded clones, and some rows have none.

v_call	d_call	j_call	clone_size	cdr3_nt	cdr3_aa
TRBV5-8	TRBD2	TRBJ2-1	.	TGTGCCAGCAGCCGAGGACTAGCGGGGACATACAATGAGCAGTTCTTC	CASSRGLAGTYNEQFF
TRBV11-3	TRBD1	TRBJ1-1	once	TGTGCCAGCAGCACGCGACAGGGTTTGGACACTGAAGCTTTCTTT	CASSTRQGLDTEAFF
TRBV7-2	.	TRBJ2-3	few	TGTGCCAGCAGCTTCGACTCGGACTTAACAGATACGCAGTATTTT	CASSFDSDLTDTQYF
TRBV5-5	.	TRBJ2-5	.	TGTGCCAGCAGCCTCACACCGACAGGGAGGGAGACCCAGTACTTC	CASSLTPTGRETQYF
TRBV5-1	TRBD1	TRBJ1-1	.	TGCGCCAGCAGCTCCCCCCCCGGGACAGGGGAGGTTGCTTTCTTT	CASSSPPGTGEVAFF
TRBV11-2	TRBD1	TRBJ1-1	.	TGTGCCAGCAGCCTCACAGGGGGCGGGTTGGACACTGAAGCTTTCTTT	CASSLTGGGLDTEAFF
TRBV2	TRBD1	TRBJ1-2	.	TGTGCCAGCAGTGGGGGACAGCGGTATGGCTACACCTTC	CASSGGQRYGYTF
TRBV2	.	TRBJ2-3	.	TGTGCCAGCACCTACCGATGGGGGGGCCCCACAGATACGCAGTATTTT	CASTYRWGGPTDTQYF
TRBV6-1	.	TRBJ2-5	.	TGTGCCAGCAGTGACCTCGGGGAAGAGACCCAGTACTTC	CASSDLGEETQYF
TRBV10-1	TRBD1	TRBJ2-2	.	TGCGCCAGCAGTGAACTCGCGCAGGGGGCGAACACCGGGGAGCTGTTTTTT	CASSELAQGANTGELFF
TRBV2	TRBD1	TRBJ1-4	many	TGTGCCAGCAGATGGACAGGGGAGGAGGTGTTTTTT	CASRWTGEEVFF
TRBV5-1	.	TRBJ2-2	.	TGCGCCAGCGCGGTGGGGAACACCGGGGAGCTGTTTTTT	CASAVGNTGELFF
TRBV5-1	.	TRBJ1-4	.	TGCGCCAGCAGTCCGCCGGGAGTAGGGGAAAAACTGTTTTTT	CASSPPGVGEKLFF
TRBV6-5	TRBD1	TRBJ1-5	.	TGTGCCAGCAGACGACAGGGGATGGGGCAGCCCCAGCATTTT	CASRRQGMGQPQHF
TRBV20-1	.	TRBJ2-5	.	TGCAGTGCTGATGGAGGAGAGACCCAGTACTTC	CSADGGETQYF
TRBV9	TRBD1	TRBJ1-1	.	TGTGCCAGCAGCCCACTGGGACAGGGAGTAGGCACTGAAGCTTTCTTT	CASSPLGQGVGTEAFF
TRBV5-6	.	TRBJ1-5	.	TGTGCCAGCAGCCCCGGGGCGGGGACCAATCAGCCCCAGCATTTT	CASSPGAGTNQPQHF
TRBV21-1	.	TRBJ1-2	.	TGTACCAGCAGCAGGCGGACAGGGGACTATGGCTACACCTTC	CTSSRRTGDYGYTF
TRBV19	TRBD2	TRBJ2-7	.	TGTGCCAGTAGTATGGGGGCACTAGCGGGGGGACCCTACGAGCAGTACTTC	CASSMGALAGGPYEQYF
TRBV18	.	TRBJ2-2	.	TGTGCCAGCTCATCGAACCAGGGGGGTACCGGGGAGCTGTTTTTT	CASSSNQGGTGELFF
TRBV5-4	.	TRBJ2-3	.	TGTGCCAGCAGCTCGCCCGAACTAGAAGCAGATACGCAGTATTTT	CASSSPELEADTQYF
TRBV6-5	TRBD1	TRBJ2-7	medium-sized	TGTGCCAGCAGTACCCCCGACAGGGGCCCCTACGAGCAGTACTTC	CASSTPDRGPYEQYF
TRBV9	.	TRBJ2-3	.	TGTGCCAGCAGCCTGATGGTGGGCCGAACAGATACGCAGTATTTT	CASSLMVGRTDTQYF
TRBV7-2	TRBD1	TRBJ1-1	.	TGTGCCAGCAGCCCCGGCCTGGACAGGGGGCAATACATCACTGAAGCTTTCTTT	CASSPGLDRGQYITEAFF
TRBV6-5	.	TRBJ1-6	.	TGTGCCAGCACCCGAGATCTCGAGTTTCCCCTCCACTTT	CASTRDLEFPLHF
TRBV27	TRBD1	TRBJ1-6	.	TGTGCCAGCAGTACCAGGGGGTCCTATAATTCACCCCTCCACTTT	CASSTRGSYNSPLHF
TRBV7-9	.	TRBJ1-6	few	TGTGCCAGCAGGGCCTCACGCAGCTATAATTCACCCCTCCACTTT	CASRASRSYNSPLHF
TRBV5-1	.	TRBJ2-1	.	TGCGCCAGCAGCTCGGGTCAAGTTGAGCAGTTCTTC	CASSSGQVEQFF
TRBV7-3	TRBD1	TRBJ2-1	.	TGTGCCAGCAGCTTATCACAGGGGGCTGGTTACAATGAGCAGTTCTTC	CASSLSQGAGYNEQFF
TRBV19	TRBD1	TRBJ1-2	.	TGTGCCAGTAGTACCCGGACAGGGGTCTATGGCTACACCTTC	CASSTRTGVYGYTF
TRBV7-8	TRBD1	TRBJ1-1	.	TGTGCCAGCAGCTCGCGAATGGGCGGGACTCCCAGGGGGGTGAACACTGAAGCTTTCTTT	CASSSRMGGTPRGVNTEAFF
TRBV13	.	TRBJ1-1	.	TGTGCCAGCAGCTTTCCGTCCACTGAAGCTTTCTTT	CASSFPSTEAFF
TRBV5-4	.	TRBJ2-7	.	TGTGCCAGTGTCCGGGAGAACTCCTACGAGCAGTACTTC	CASVRENSYEQYF
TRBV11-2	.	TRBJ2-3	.	TGTGCCAGCAGCTTAGAGGAGTATACGCAGTATTTT	CASSLEEYTQYF
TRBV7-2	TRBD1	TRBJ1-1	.	TGTGCCAGCAGCTTAGGGGTCCCGGGACAGGGTGCTGAAGCTTTCTTT	CASSLGVPGQGAEAFF
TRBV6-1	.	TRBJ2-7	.	TGTGCCAGCAGTGAAAGCACCTACGAGCAGTACTTC	CASSESTYEQYF
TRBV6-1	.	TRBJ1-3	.	TGTGCCAGCATCGAACGGTTATCTGGAAACACCATATATTTT	CASIERLSGNTIYF
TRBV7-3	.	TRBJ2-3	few	TGTGCCAGCAGTCAAACCGAGGGGCAGGGGCTAAGCACGCAGTATTTT	CASSQTEGQGLSTQYF
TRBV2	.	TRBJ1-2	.	TGTGCCAGCAGCCCGACAGGAGATGGCTACACCTTC	CASSPTGDGYTF
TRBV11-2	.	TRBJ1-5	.	TGTGCCAGCAGCTCAGATCGTTTGGGCTGGCCCCAGCATTTT	CASSSDRLGWPQHF
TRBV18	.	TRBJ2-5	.	TGTGCCAGCTCACTTACAGAACAAGAGACCCAGTACTTC	CASSLTEQETQYF
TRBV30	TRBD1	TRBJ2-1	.	TGTGCCTGGAGTGTTAGAAGGGGGCGCTCCTACAATGAGCAGTTCTTC	CAWSVRRGRSYNEQFF
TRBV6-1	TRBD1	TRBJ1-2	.	TGTGCCAGCAGTGAAGCGTTGACAGGGGATGGCTACACCTTC	CASSEALTGDGYTF